Listed below are T cell receptor beta chains from one sample, sequenced in a study of cytomegalovirus exposure and HLA in healthy donors. Using immunoSEQ multiplex PCR, the repertoire was profiled, and TCRdb retains in-frame clones only, with some absent. Of more than 95,000 clones listed, about four fifths are singletons. Sequenced: PBMCs. These receptors came from a female donor in good health and CMV-seropositive. Each CDR3 is given with its conserved first and last residue. D genes are given only for firm matches. The size field is filled for only some rows; it gives once, few, many or a size class.

j_call | clone_size | d_call | v_call | cdr3_aa | cdr3_nt
TRBJ1-1 | - | - | TRBV7-3 | CASSLTGSKNTEAFF | TGTGCCAGCAGCTTAACGGGCAGTAAGAACACTGAAGCTTTCTTT
TRBJ1-5 | - | - | TRBV30 | CAWAPEGDQPQHF | TGTGCCTGGGCACCTGAGGGAGATCAGCCCCAGCATTTT
TRBJ2-1 | - | TRBD2 | TRBV7-3 | CASSFMASGRDEQFF | TGTGCCAGCAGCTTCATGGCTAGCGGGAGGGATGAGCAGTTCTTC
TRBJ1-1 | - | TRBD1 | TRBV15 | CATSRDLRGQGRGSTEAFF | TGTGCCACCAGCAGAGATCTCCGCGGACAGGGAAGGGGTTCCACTGAAGCTTTCTTT
TRBJ1-1 | few | - | TRBV6-5 | CASSYFGGPTEAFF | TGTGCCAGCAGTTACTTCGGGGGACCCACTGAAGCTTTCTTT
TRBJ2-5 | - | - | TRBV30 | CAWSFSRQETQYF | TGTGCCTGGAGTTTCTCCAGGCAAGAGACCCAGTACTTC
TRBJ2-1 | - | TRBD2 | TRBV13 | CASSSQGTSDSNEQFF | TGTGCCAGCAGCTCACAAGGGACTAGCGATTCCAATGAGCAGTTCTTC
TRBJ1-2 | - | - | TRBV11-2 | CASSFNGNYGYTF | TGTGCCAGCAGCTTTAACGGGAACTATGGCTACACCTTC
TRBJ1-1 | - | TRBD1 | TRBV29-1 | CSVGEDRGTEAFF | TGCAGCGTTGGGGAAGACAGGGGCACTGAAGCTTTCTTT
TRBJ1-1 | - | - | TRBV10-3 | CAISGSGQGRMNTEAFF | TGTGCCATCAGTGGCTCGGGACAAGGACGTATGAACACTGAAGCTTTCTTT
TRBJ1-1 | - | - | TRBV5-6 | CASTKGVNTEAFF | TGTGCCAGCACCAAAGGAGTGAACACTGAAGCTTTCTTT
TRBJ2-2 | - | - | TRBV2 | CASSGRENTGELFF | TGTGCCAGCAGTGGCAGGGAAAACACCGGGGAGCTGTTTTTT
TRBJ2-2 | - | - | TRBV7-2 | CASSLRTATNTGELFF | TGTGCCAGCAGCTTAAGGACAGCTACGAACACCGGGGAGCTGTTTTTT
TRBJ2-5 | - | - | TRBV9 | CASSVDVMQKTQYF | TGTGCCAGCAGCGTAGACGTGATGCAGAAGACCCAGTACTTC
TRBJ2-3 | - | - | TRBV7-9 | CASSSVGSWPSTDTQYF | TGTGCCAGCAGCTCCGTGGGCTCCTGGCCCAGCACAGATACGCAGTATTTT
TRBJ1-5 | - | TRBD1 | TRBV2 | CASSEQGGNQPQHF | TGTGCCAGCAGTGAGCAGGGGGGTAATCAGCCCCAGCATTTT
TRBJ1-1 | - | - | TRBV2 | CASSRRTSQGAEAFF | TGTGCCAGCAGTCGCCGGACAAGTCAAGGCGCTGAAGCTTTCTTT
TRBJ2-3 | - | TRBD2 | TRBV29-1 | CSTGLAGPGATDTQYF | TGCAGCACGGGACTAGCGGGACCGGGGGCTACAGATACGCAGTATTTT
TRBJ2-3 | - | - | TRBV7-3 | CASSLGGGVTDTQYF | TGTGCCAGCAGCTTGGGAGGGGGAGTCACAGATACGCAGTATTTT
TRBJ1-5 | - | - | TRBV30 | CAWSRGGYSNQPQHF | TGTGCCTGGAGTCGAGGGGGTTATAGCAATCAGCCCCAGCATTTT
TRBJ2-7 | few | - | TRBV6-5 | CASSPGPSEVVEQYF | TGTGCCAGCAGTCCCGGACCTTCGGAGGTGGTCGAGCAGTACTTC
TRBJ1-2 | few | TRBD1 | TRBV6-4 | CASSETGAVSYGYTF | TGTGCCAGCAGTGAGACAGGGGCCGTGAGCTATGGCTACACCTTC
TRBJ2-1 | - | TRBD2 | TRBV7-9 | CASSPLGREGPNEQFF | TGTGCCAGCAGCCCGCTAGGCCGGGAGGGCCCGAATGAGCAGTTCTTC
TRBJ2-7 | - | - | TRBV27 | CASSLARQGNEQYF | TGTGCCAGCAGTCTCGCGAGGCAGGGAAACGAGCAGTACTTC
TRBJ2-3 | - | - | TRBV5-4 | CASSLVRGRETPSTDTQYF | TGTGCCAGCAGCTTGGTCCGGGGGCGGGAGACCCCTAGCACAGATACGCAGTATTTT
TRBJ1-4 | few | TRBD1 | TRBV4-3 | CASSQDWRQGGEKLFF | TGCGCCAGCAGCCAAGATTGGAGACAGGGAGGCGAAAAACTGTTTTTT
TRBJ2-1 | - | TRBD1 | TRBV11-2 | CASSSDRGDEQFF | TGTGCCAGCAGCTCCGACAGGGGCGATGAGCAGTTCTTC
TRBJ1-2 | - | - | TRBV30 | CAWSLTGLDGYTF | TGTGCCTGGAGTCTCACAGGGTTGGATGGCTACACCTTC
TRBJ1-5 | - | - | TRBV7-8 | CASEPSRVSNQPQHF | TGTGCCTCGGAACCGTCCAGGGTTAGTAATCAGCCCCAGCATTTT
TRBJ2-2 | few | - | TRBV6-4 | CASSPVADSTGELFF | TGTGCCAGCAGTCCAGTAGCGGACTCCACCGGGGAGCTGTTTTTT
TRBJ2-7 | - | TRBD1 | TRBV6-5 | CASSPFRGNAYEQYF | TGTGCCAGCAGTCCCTTCAGGGGGAATGCCTACGAGCAGTACTTC
TRBJ2-2 | - | TRBD2 | TRBV4-3 | CASSPGLAGSTGELFF | TGCGCCAGCAGCCCTGGACTAGCGGGGAGCACCGGGGAGCTGTTTTTT
TRBJ2-1 | - | TRBD1 | TRBV19 | CASQNFRGRQFF | TGTGCCAGTCAGAACTTCAGGGGGCGACAGTTCTTC
TRBJ2-2 | - | TRBD2 | TRBV7-9 | CASSLHSAGGGRTGELFF | TGTGCCAGCAGCTTACACTCCGCGGGAGGGGGACGCACCGGGGAGCTGTTTTTT
TRBJ2-7 | - | TRBD1 | TRBV29-1 | CSTTKGQGYEQYF | TGCAGCACCACGAAGGGACAGGGCTACGAGCAGTACTTC
TRBJ1-1 | few | - | TRBV2 | CASSTQVNTEAFF | TGTGCCAGTTCGACCCAGGTGAACACTGAAGCTTTCTTT
TRBJ2-7 | - | TRBD1 | TRBV11-2 | CASSFLDRGRSYEQYF | TGTGCCAGCAGCTTCCTAGACAGGGGAAGGTCCTACGAGCAGTACTTC
TRBJ2-7 | - | - | TRBV5-6 | CASSRSYEQYF | TGTGCCAGCAGCCGCTCCTACGAGCAGTACTTC
TRBJ1-2 | - | TRBD1 | TRBV9 | CASSATGSGYGYTF | TGTGCCAGCAGCGCGACAGGGTCTGGCTATGGCTACACCTTC
TRBJ2-1 | - | - | TRBV5-1 | CASSMYRDKYNEQFF | TGCGCCAGCAGCATGTACAGGGACAAATACAATGAGCAGTTCTTC
TRBJ2-5 | few | - | TRBV6-1 | CAIYRRAQETQYF | TGTGCCATTTACCGCAGGGCTCAAGAGACCCAGTACTTC
TRBJ2-1 | - | TRBD2 | TRBV29-1 | CSVEGGLVKVQFF | TGCAGCGTTGAAGGGGGACTAGTTAAGGTGCAGTTCTTC
TRBJ1-5 | - | - | TRBV7-2 | CASSFRGGVNQPQHF | TGTGCCAGCAGCTTCAGGGGAGGGGTCAATCAGCCCCAGCATTTT
TRBJ2-7 | - | TRBD2 | TRBV5-8 | CASRTTGWTSGSSYEQYF | TGTGCCAGCAGGACTACAGGGTGGACTAGCGGGTCCTCCTACGAGCAGTACTTC
TRBJ2-5 | - | - | TRBV28 | CASRATETQYF | TGTGCCAGCAGAGCCACAGAGACCCAGTACTTC
TRBJ1-3 | - | - | TRBV6-6 | CAVGGGNTIYF | TGTGCTGTCGGGGGGGGAAACACCATATATTTT
TRBJ2-7 | - | TRBD1 | TRBV7-3 | CASSLLAGGYEQYF | TGTGCCAGCAGCTTATTGGCAGGGGGCTACGAGCAGTACTTC
TRBJ1-5 | - | TRBD1 | TRBV19 | CASSISIGQVNQPQHF | TGTGCCAGTAGTATATCGATCGGACAGGTTAATCAGCCCCAGCATTTT
TRBJ1-6 | - | - | TRBV5-1 | CASSLQGGSPLHF | TGCGCCAGCAGCTTACAGGGTGGATCACCCCTCCACTTT
TRBJ1-5 | few | TRBD1 | TRBV2 | CASSEYETGGNQPQHF | TGTGCCAGCAGTGAATACGAGACAGGGGGTAATCAGCCCCAGCATTTT
TRBJ1-2 | - | - | TRBV25-1 | CASRWGVSGYTF | TGTGCCAGCAGATGGGGGGTTTCTGGCTACACCTTC
TRBJ2-7 | - | - | TRBV5-4 | CASSDPGGGRSYEQYF | TGTGCCAGCAGCGACCCAGGGGGAGGTAGGTCCTACGAGCAGTACTTC
TRBJ1-2 | - | - | TRBV6-1 | CASSELGSWGYTF | TGTGCCAGCAGTGAATTGGGGAGTTGGGGCTACACCTTC
TRBJ2-5 | few | TRBD1 | TRBV13 | CASRSLGQGAGETQYF | TGTGCCAGCAGGTCCCTCGGGCAGGGGGCTGGAGAGACCCAGTACTTC
TRBJ2-7 | few | - | TRBV11-2 | CASSLDRAHEQYF | TGTGCCAGCAGCTTAGACAGGGCCCACGAGCAGTACTTC